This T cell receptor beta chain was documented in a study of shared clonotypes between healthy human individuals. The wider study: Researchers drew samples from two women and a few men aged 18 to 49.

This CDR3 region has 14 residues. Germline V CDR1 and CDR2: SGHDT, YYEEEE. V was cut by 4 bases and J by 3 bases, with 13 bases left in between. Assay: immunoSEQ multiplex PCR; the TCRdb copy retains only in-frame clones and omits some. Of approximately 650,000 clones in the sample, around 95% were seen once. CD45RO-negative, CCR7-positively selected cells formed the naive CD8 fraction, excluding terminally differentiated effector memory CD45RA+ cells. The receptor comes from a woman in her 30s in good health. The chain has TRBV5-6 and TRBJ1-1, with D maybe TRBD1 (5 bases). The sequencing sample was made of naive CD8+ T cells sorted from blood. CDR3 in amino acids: CASSPQGAYTEAFF. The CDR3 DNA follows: TGTGCCAGCAGCCCACAAGGGGCATACACTGAAGCTTTCTTT.